The following is a T cell receptor beta chain sequence with its context. Its antigen is unidentified. Vbeta (60) and Jbeta (13) primers were used in the PCR. The method was immunoSEQ multiplex PCR; TCRdb's version includes in-frame clones alone and lacks a portion of them. The repertoire holds more than 150,000 clones, with around 80% as singletons. Everyone who donated was a healthy bone marrow donor. These data come from a study of cytomegalovirus exposure and HLA in healthy donors. Overall study results and limits: At a 0.05 false discovery rate, a later analysis found some 18,000 TCR beta sequences to be associated with HLA alleles.

After removal of 6 bases from V and 9 bases from J, the junction contained 7 bases not matched to a gene. From germline, CDR1 is SGHRS and CDR2 YFSETQ. The CDR3 is made up of 14 amino acids. Sequencing was carried out using PBMCs. The receptor's source is a male donor in good health and CMV-seronegative. This chain links TRBV5-1 with TRBJ1-6; 9 nucleotides match TRBD1. The CDR3 region is CASNVGQGRSPLHF. As DNA, the CDR3 is TGCGCCAGCAACGTGGGACAGGGTCGTTCACCCCTCCACTTT.